The 18 T cell receptor beta chains in this list originate from one sample, sequenced in a study of blood T cell repertoires in COVID-19. Clones were sequenced by immunoSEQ multiplex PCR, and TCRdb holds only the in-frame ones, with some missing. The profile covers approximately 52,000 clones, with 86% appearing a single time and 1.3% taken by the ten largest. Specimen: peripheral blood. These receptors all come from a man aged 55-75 years with acute or convalescent COVID-19.

The chain links TRBV11-2 to TRBJ2-7; D is perhaps TRBD2 (5 bases). Looked up from germline, CDR1 is SGHAT and CDR2 is FQNNGV. The CDR3 consists of 13 residues. V was trimmed by 3 bases and J by 7 bases, leaving 13 bases between them. In nucleotides, the CDR3 is TGTGCCAGCAGCTTGGCCACCACGGGGGAGCAGTACTTC. Translating gives CASSLATTGEQYF.

The chain couples TRBV10-2 to TRBJ2-5, with D maybe TRBD2 (6 bases). V lost 2 bases and J lost 1, with 11 bases in between. Germline values: CDR1 WSHSY, CDR2 SAAADI. The CDR3 contains 15 residues. The CDR3 DNA sequence: TGCGCCAGCAGTGAGCAAGCGGGCTCCCAAGAGACCCAGTACTTC. Translated: CASSEQAGSQETQYF.

The genes are TRBV9 and TRBJ2-2; 8 nucleotides align to TRBD1. V dropped 5 bases and J dropped 5; count of bases not matched to a gene: 8. Germline-derived CDR1 and CDR2 are SGDLS and YYNGEE. This CDR3 spans 15 amino acids. CDR3 bases: TGTGCCAGCAGTCAGGACAGGGTGGTAACCGGGGAGCTGTTTTTT. Translated: CASSQDRVVTGELFF.

V gene TRBV12-3 or TRBV12-4 combines with J gene TRBJ1-2; D gene ambiguous. The CDR3 totals 13 residues. The ends were cut back, 2 bases at V and 5 bases at J, with 9 bases in the middle. CDR3 coding DNA: TGTGCCAGCAGTTTACCGCAGATTTATGGCTACACCTTC. Residues: CASSLPQIYGYTF.

The chain's CDR3 is CASSLAGQGVPPLHF. The CDR3 nucleotides read TGTGCCAGCAGCTTAGCGGGACAAGGAGTGCCACCCCTCCACTTT. The V and J genes are TRBV7-2 and TRBJ1-6; the D gene is possibly TRBD1 (6 bases). This CDR3 contains 15 residues. Trimming took 0 bases from V and 11 from J, leaving 14 bases between them. The V gene's germline CDR1 is SGHTA and CDR2 FQGNSA.

This clone was picked up one time. This chain uses TRBV6-6 with TRBJ1-6; TRBD1 might be the D (5 bases). V lost 2 bases, J lost 10 bases, and 9 bases lay in between. The germline CDR1 and CDR2 sequences are MNHNY and SVGAGI (reference sequence). The CDR3 loop spans 13 amino acids. CDR3: CASSYGGASPLHF. DNA for the CDR3: TGTGCCAGCAGTTACGGAGGGGCATCACCCCTCCACTTT.

This clone came up once. The chain carries TRBV2 and TRBJ1-5, with unresolved D. V was cut by 6 bases and J by 0 bases, with 6 bases left in between. This CDR3 spans 13 amino acids. Germline V CDR1 and CDR2: SNHLY, FYNNEI. CDR3 sequence: CASRGDSNQPQHF. DNA of the CDR3: TGTGCCAGCAGAGGAGATAGCAATCAGCCCCAGCATTTT.

The gene calls are TRBV3-1 (or the pseudogene TRBV3-2) and TRBJ1-6; 9 bases are shared with TRBD1. V shed 5 bases and J 7 bases; nucleotides not matched to a gene: 6. The germline CDR1 and CDR2 sequences are LGHDT and YNNKEL (reference sequence). The CDR3 runs to 15 residues. The CDR3 sequence: CASSARQGGNSPLHF. The CDR3 DNA reads TGTGCCAGCAGCGCGAGACAGGGGGGGAATTCACCCCTCCACTTT.

This chain uses TRBV6-1 with TRBJ2-5; D may be TRBD1 (6 bases). CDR1 is MNHNS and CDR2 is SASEGT in the germline V gene. V lost 0 bases and J lost 3, with 20 bases in between. CDR3 size: 18 residues. The CDR3 DNA sequence: TGTGCCAGCAGTGAAGCCCACTCCTCGAGGGGGATAAAAGAGACCCAGTACTTC. This sequence encodes CASSEAHSSRGIKETQYF.

The chain recombines TRBV9 with TRBJ1-2; possibly TRBD1 for D (6 bases). Trimming took 0 bases from V and 8 from J, leaving 20 bases between them. Germline V CDR1 and CDR2: SGDLS, YYNGEE. The length of the CDR3 is 16 residues. The CDR3 region is CASSVGTAPSSEGYTF. The CDR3 DNA reads TGTGCCAGCAGCGTAGGGACAGCACCGAGTTCGGAGGGCTACACCTTC.

The chain employs TRBV5-6 and TRBJ1-1; D ambiguous. Germline loops: CDR1 SGHDT, CDR2 YYEEEE. The length of the CDR3 is 15 residues. The V end was cut by 0 bases, the J end by 4 bases, with 13 bases between. CDR3 protein: CASSLVSRSGTEAFF. CDR3 sequence (DNA): TGTGCCAGCAGCTTGGTGTCCCGCTCGGGCACTGAAGCTTTCTTT. Complete variable domain (other parts from reference TRBV5-6 and TRBJ1-1): DAGVTQSPTHLIKTRGQQVTLRCSPKSGHDTVSWYQQALGQGPQFIFQYYEEEERQRGNFPDRFSGHQFPNYSSELNVNALLLGDSALYLCASSLVSRSGTEAFFGQGTRLTVV.

V gene TRBV2 combines with J gene TRBJ1-1; a weak D match, TRBD1 (5 bases). V dropped 6 bases and J dropped 0 bases, with 17 bases sitting between them. Germline CDR1 SNHLY, CDR2 FYNNEI. This CDR3 spans 16 amino acids. The CDR3 nucleotides are TGTGCCAGCAGCGACCTATCTACAGGAATGAACACTGAAGCTTTCTTT. As protein: CASSDLSTGMNTEAFF.

This rearrangement joins TRBV5-1 to TRBJ1-3; D not certain. Germline CDR1 reads SGHRS; CDR2 reads YFSETQ. Between the trimmed V and J ends, which lost 0 bases and 2 bases, there was a span of 9 bases. The CDR3 loop spans 15 amino acids. In nucleotides, the CDR3 is TGCGCCAGCAGCTTGGACGGCGGAACTGGAAACACCATATATTTT. It encodes CASSLDGGTGNTIYF.

The V gene is TRBV2, the J gene TRBJ1-3; 9 positions agree with TRBD1. CDR3 length: 14 amino acids. Germline-derived CDR1 and CDR2 are SNHLY and FYNNEI. With 6 bases clipped from V and 7 bases from J, the junction kept 7 bases outside the gene matches. CDR3 DNA: TGTGCCAGCAGATGGACAGGGGATCGCAACACCATATATTTT. Translation gives CASRWTGDRNTIYF.

The chain links TRBV4-3 to TRBJ1-2; 8 bases align to TRBD1. The CDR3 totals 16 residues. J was trimmed by 7 bases and V by 3 bases; bases with no gene match: 13. In germline, CDR1 is LGHNA, CDR2 YSLEER. The CDR3 here is CASSHADGRGRSGYTF. The CDR3 DNA is TGCGCCAGCAGCCACGCGGACGGCAGGGGGCGGTCTGGCTACACCTTC.

V is TRBV7-6 and J is TRBJ1-6; D might be TRBD1 (5 bases). Germline loops: CDR1 SGHVS, CDR2 FNYEAQ. The CDR3 runs to 13 residues. The V end lost 5 bases, the J end lost 10 bases, and 12 bases lay between the germline ends. CDR3 residues: CASSPGRGSPLHF. For the CDR3, the DNA is TGTGCCAGCAGCCCGGGACGGGGGTCACCCCTCCACTTT. The full variable domain, rest sourced from reference TRBV7-6 and TRBJ1-6, is GAGVSQSPRYKVTKRGQDVALRCDPISGHVSLYWYRQALGQGPEFLTYFNYEAQQDKSGLPNDRFSAERPEGSISTLTIQRTEQRDSAMYRCASSPGRGSPLHFGNGTRLTVT.

V usage is TRBV24-1 and J usage is TRBJ2-5; 7 bases map to TRBD2. The CDR3 runs to 15 residues. Germline CDR1 reads KGHDR; CDR2 reads SFDVKD. After removal of 4 bases from V and 2 bases from J, the junction contained 6 bases not matched to a gene. The chain's CDR3 is CATSDPSSGQETQYF. For the CDR3, the DNA is TGTGCCACCAGTGACCCCTCTAGCGGACAAGAGACCCAGTACTTC.

The chain links TRBV5-1 to TRBJ2-5; 7 bases map to TRBD1. Trimming removed 4 bases from V and 4 bases from J; junction bases left unmatched: 4. The CDR3 is made up of 13 amino acids. The V gene's germline CDR1 is SGHRS and CDR2 YFSETQ. The CDR3 loop is CASSRGQGETQYF. The CDR3 DNA is TGCGCCAGCAGCAGGGGGCAGGGAGAGACCCAGTACTTC.